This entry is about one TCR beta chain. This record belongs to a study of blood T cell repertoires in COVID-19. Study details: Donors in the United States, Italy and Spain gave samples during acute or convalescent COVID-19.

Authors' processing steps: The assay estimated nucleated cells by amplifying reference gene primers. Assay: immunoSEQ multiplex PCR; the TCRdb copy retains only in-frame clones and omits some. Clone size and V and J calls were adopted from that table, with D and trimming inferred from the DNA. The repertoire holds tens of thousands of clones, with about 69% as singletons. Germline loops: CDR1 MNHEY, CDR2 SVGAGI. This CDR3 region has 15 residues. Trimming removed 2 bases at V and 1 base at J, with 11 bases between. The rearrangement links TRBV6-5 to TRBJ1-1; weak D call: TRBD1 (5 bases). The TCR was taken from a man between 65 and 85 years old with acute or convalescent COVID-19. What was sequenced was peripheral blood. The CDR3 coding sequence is TGTGCCAGCAGTTACGGGGGGGGGACGAACACTGAAGCTTTCTTT. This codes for CASSYGGGTNTEAFF.